These T cell receptor beta chains were read from a single sample in a study of blood T cell repertoires in COVID-19. The assay was immunoSEQ multiplex PCR, and TCRdb's table has in-frame clones only and misses some. The sample lists roughly 70,000 clones, about 88% occurring once. The sample taken for sequencing was peripheral blood. The receptor source for this set is a man in his 70s with acute or convalescent COVID-19. The CDR3 runs from the conserved cysteine through the conserved F or W. A D gene is named only where the DNA matches it firmly. Only part of the rows carry a size: once, few, many, or a class if the clone is expanded.

>TRBV4-3|TRBJ2-7|.|.
TGCGCCAGCAGCCAAGCGCTGACCCTAAGCGGTACCGGCGGATTCTACGAGCAGTACTTC
CASSQALTLSGTGGFYEQYF
>TRBV7-8|TRBJ1-3|.|.
TGTGCCAGCGGCCCCCCCGCCAGGATTCGAAACACCATATATTTT
CASGPPARIRNTIYF
>TRBV9|TRBJ2-3|once|.
TGTGCCAGCAGCGTAGCTGCCAGGGCCACAGATACGCAGTATTTT
CASSVAARATDTQYF
>TRBV6-5|TRBJ1-1|once|.
TGTGCCAGCAGTATGGGACATCCCACTGAAGCTTTCTTT
CASSMGHPTEAFF
>TRBV7-9|TRBJ2-3|.|TRBD1
TGTGCCAGCAGCTTAGGTCGCGGGACAGGGAATGCAGATACGCAGTATTTT
CASSLGRGTGNADTQYF
>TRBV28|TRBJ1-4|.|.
TGTGCCAGCACGGGGAATCTTAATGAAAAACTGTTTTTT
CASTGNLNEKLFF
>TRBV9|TRBJ2-5|once|TRBD2
TGTGCCAGCAGCGTAGCTGCTAGCGGCTGGATAGAGACCCAGTACTTC
CASSVAASGWIETQYF
>TRBV7-9|TRBJ1-4|medium-sized|TRBD1
TGTGCCAGCAGCCTTGACAGGGGTTATGAAAAACTGTTTTTT
CASSLDRGYEKLFF
>TRBV7-8|TRBJ2-7|.|TRBD2
TGTGCCAGCAGCTTCCCTAGGACTAGCGGGGGTTATCAGTACTTC
CASSFPRTSGGYQYF
>TRBV6-2/TRBV6-3|TRBJ2-1|.|TRBD2
TGTGCCAGCAGTTACCCACCCTGGGGGACTAGCTCGCGGGGCAATGAGCAGTTCTTC
CASSYPPWGTSSRGNEQFF